A selection of T cell receptor beta chains follows, all from one sample in a study of blood T cell repertoires in COVID-19. This table comes from immunoSEQ multiplex PCR, and its TCRdb copy is limited to in-frame clones, with some not included. The repertoire consists of about 220,000 clones, with about four fifths occurring once and the leading ten covering about 1.3%. The material sequenced was PBMCs or T cells enriched from blood (not recorded which). The source is a woman between 35 and 50 years old with acute COVID-19. Each CDR3 is given with its conserved first and last residue. D genes are given only for firm matches. Clone size is not always given. Where it is, it says once, few, many or a class for expanded clones.

abundance: -
j_gene: TRBJ1-1
v_gene: TRBV7-9
d_gene: -
CDR3aa: CASSQGGRGAFF
CDR3nt: TGTGCCAGCTCCCAGGGAGGGCGGGGAGCTTTCTTT

abundance: -
j_gene: TRBJ2-1
v_gene: TRBV27
d_gene: TRBD2
CDR3aa: CASSLGFSSGYNEQFF
CDR3nt: TGTGCCAGCAGTTTAGGTTTCTCTAGCGGCTACAATGAGCAGTTCTTC

abundance: -
j_gene: TRBJ2-5
v_gene: TRBV27
d_gene: TRBD2
CDR3aa: CASSPGLAGVRQETQYF
CDR3nt: TGTGCCAGCAGCCCAGGACTAGCGGGAGTGCGGCAAGAGACCCAGTACTTC

abundance: -
j_gene: TRBJ1-6
v_gene: TRBV5-4
d_gene: TRBD1
CDR3aa: CASSFGGQGFNSPLHF
CDR3nt: TGTGCCAGCAGCTTCGGCGGACAGGGGTTTAATTCACCCCTCCACTTT

abundance: -
j_gene: TRBJ2-3
v_gene: TRBV4-1
d_gene: TRBD2
CDR3aa: CASSPTSGGLDTQYF
CDR3nt: TGCGCCAGCAGCCCGACTAGCGGGGGTTTGGATACGCAGTATTTT

abundance: -
j_gene: TRBJ2-7
v_gene: TRBV3-1/TRBV3-2
d_gene: TRBD1
CDR3aa: CASSTGQGSYEQYF
CDR3nt: TGTGCCAGCAGTACGGGACAGGGATCCTACGAGCAGTACTTC

abundance: few
j_gene: TRBJ1-4
v_gene: TRBV5-5
d_gene: -
CDR3aa: CASSLVQAVGEKLFF
CDR3nt: TGTGCCAGCAGCTTGGTACAGGCAGTGGGTGAAAAACTGTTTTTT

abundance: once
j_gene: TRBJ2-7
v_gene: TRBV5-4
d_gene: -
CDR3aa: CATYSDKGGYEQYF
CDR3nt: TGTGCCACCTACTCGGACAAGGGAGGCTACGAGCAGTACTTC

abundance: once
j_gene: TRBJ1-6
v_gene: TRBV27
d_gene: -
CDR3aa: CASSQGIWSPLHF
CDR3nt: TGTGCCAGCAGCCAGGGGATTTGGTCACCCCTCCACTTT

abundance: -
j_gene: TRBJ2-1
v_gene: TRBV7-9
d_gene: -
CDR3aa: CASSTSEKVGEQFF
CDR3nt: TGTGCCAGCAGCACCTCGGAGAAAGTGGGTGAGCAGTTCTTC

abundance: -
j_gene: TRBJ1-2
v_gene: TRBV30
d_gene: -
CDR3aa: CAWSLGPGYGYTF
CDR3nt: TGTGCCTGGAGTCTTGGGCCGGGGTACGGCTACACCTTC

abundance: few
j_gene: TRBJ2-5
v_gene: TRBV4-2
d_gene: TRBD2
CDR3aa: CASSQEVAGVLETQYF
CDR3nt: TGTGCCAGCAGCCAAGAAGTAGCGGGGGTTTTAGAGACCCAGTACTTC

abundance: -
j_gene: TRBJ1-6
v_gene: TRBV7-3
d_gene: -
CDR3aa: CASSLTQDSPLHF
CDR3nt: TGTGCCAGCAGCTTAACTCAGGATTCACCCCTCCACTTT

abundance: -
j_gene: TRBJ2-7
v_gene: TRBV12-3/TRBV12-4
d_gene: -
CDR3aa: CASSLQGYEQYF
CDR3nt: TGTGCCAGCAGCCTTCAGGGCTACGAGCAGTACTTC

abundance: -
j_gene: TRBJ2-2
v_gene: TRBV27
d_gene: -
CDR3aa: CASSSYSGAGELFF
CDR3nt: TGTGCCAGCAGTTCTTACTCGGGGGCCGGGGAGCTGTTTTTT

abundance: -
j_gene: TRBJ1-2
v_gene: TRBV2
d_gene: TRBD1
CDR3aa: CASSARDRGQGGYTF
CDR3nt: TGTGCCAGCAGTGCCCGGGACAGGGGGCAAGGAGGCTACACCTTC

abundance: -
j_gene: TRBJ1-2
v_gene: TRBV6-2/TRBV6-3
d_gene: TRBD1
CDR3aa: CASSLAGTGLYGYTF
CDR3nt: TGTGCCAGCAGTTTAGCCGGGACAGGGCTCTATGGCTACACCTTC

abundance: -
j_gene: TRBJ1-2
v_gene: TRBV27
d_gene: TRBD1
CDR3aa: CASSSGGGYTF
CDR3nt: TGTGCCAGCAGCTCAGGGGGGGGCTACACCTTC

abundance: -
j_gene: TRBJ2-3
v_gene: TRBV4-3
d_gene: -
CDR3aa: CASSQGVAGASTDTQYF
CDR3nt: TGCGCCAGCAGCCAAGGGGTGGCGGGGGCTAGCACAGATACGCAGTATTTT

abundance: -
j_gene: TRBJ1-3
v_gene: TRBV30
d_gene: -
CDR3aa: CAWRPSSGNTIYF
CDR3nt: TGTGCCTGGAGGCCGAGCTCTGGAAACACCATATATTTT

abundance: -
j_gene: TRBJ2-7
v_gene: TRBV19
d_gene: TRBD1
CDR3aa: CASSMVTGAEQYF
CDR3nt: TGTGCCAGTAGTATGGTGACAGGGGCCGAGCAGTACTTC

abundance: few
j_gene: TRBJ2-2
v_gene: TRBV28
d_gene: TRBD1
CDR3aa: CASSSIGQGLTGELFF
CDR3nt: TGTGCCAGCAGTTCCATAGGACAGGGCTTGACCGGGGAGCTGTTTTTT

abundance: -
j_gene: TRBJ2-7
v_gene: TRBV3-1/TRBV3-2
d_gene: -
CDR3aa: CASSPAGGDRGHEQYF
CDR3nt: TGTGCCAGCAGCCCCGCCGGAGGGGATAGGGGTCACGAGCAGTACTTC

abundance: -
j_gene: TRBJ2-3
v_gene: TRBV4-3
d_gene: TRBD2
CDR3aa: CASSQSLAGASPDTQYF
CDR3nt: TGCGCCAGCAGCCAATCCCTAGCGGGGGCCTCCCCAGATACGCAGTATTTT

abundance: -
j_gene: TRBJ2-6
v_gene: TRBV7-2
d_gene: TRBD2
CDR3aa: CASSLNGGGSGANVLTF
CDR3nt: TGTGCCAGCAGCCTCAACGGGGGGGGCTCTGGGGCCAACGTCCTGACTTTC

abundance: -
j_gene: TRBJ2-2
v_gene: TRBV7-2
d_gene: -
CDR3aa: CASSFHNTGELFF
CDR3nt: TGTGCCAGCAGCTTCCATAACACCGGGGAGCTGTTTTTT

abundance: -
j_gene: TRBJ1-3
v_gene: TRBV6-5
d_gene: -
CDR3aa: CASSYDSGNTIYF
CDR3nt: TGTGCCAGCAGTTACGACAGCGGAAACACCATATATTTT

abundance: -
j_gene: TRBJ1-1
v_gene: TRBV5-1
d_gene: -
CDR3aa: CASSAITGSSTEAFF
CDR3nt: TGCGCCAGCAGCGCGATTACAGGGTCAAGCACTGAAGCTTTCTTT

abundance: once
j_gene: TRBJ2-1
v_gene: TRBV19
d_gene: TRBD2
CDR3aa: CASSIQAGGRFEQFF
CDR3nt: TGTGCCAGTAGTATTCAAGCGGGGGGCAGGTTTGAGCAGTTCTTC